The 28 T cell receptor beta chains listed next were all sequenced from one sample in a study of T cells in Graves' hyperthyroidism and ophthalmopathy. RNA transcripts served as the template for amplifying TCR beta CDR3 regions. Using the HTBI primer set, a first-round RT-PCR was run on the TCR CDR3. TCRdb re-analysed the multiplex PCR reads in MiXCR, keeping a single row per CDR3 protein. The sample lists roughly 500,000 distinct CDR3 sequences, roughly 22% seen once, with approximately 49% in the top ten. Input material: blood. The receptors originated from a woman in her seventies with Graves' ophthalmopathy.

In its sample, this clonotype was seen many times. The J gene is TRBJ2-5, the V gene TRBV2; 7 positions agree with TRBD1. This CDR3 region has 12 residues. V lost 4 bases and J lost 4; bases outside the gene matches: 0. From germline, CDR1 is SNHLY and CDR2 FYNNEI. In DNA, the CDR3 is TGTGCCAGCAGTGGACAGGGAGAGACCCAGTACTTC. Residues: CASSGQGETQYF.

This clonotype was detected many times. The chain employs TRBV2 and TRBJ2-3; the match to TRBD2 covers 8 bases. This CDR3 is built from 12 residues. Germline values: CDR1 SNHLY, CDR2 FYNNEI. The V segment lost 6 bases and the J segment 4 bases; nucleotides outside the gene matches: 0. The CDR3 region is CASRTSADTQYF. CDR3 DNA sequence: TGTGCCAGCAGGACTAGCGCAGATACGCAGTATTTT.

This clonotype was detected many times. V usage is TRBV7-8 and J usage is TRBJ2-3; 7 bases line up with TRBD2. J was trimmed by 2 bases and V by 7 bases; bases with no gene match: 12. The CDR3 length is 16 residues. The V gene's germline CDR1 is SGHVS and CDR2 FQNEAQ. CDR3 in amino acids: CASTLVGGGVTDTQYF. The DNA for the CDR3 is TGTGCCAGCACCCTAGTGGGGGGAGGGGTCACAGATACGCAGTATTTT.

This sequence joins TRBV18 and TRBJ2-3; TRBD1 aligns across 7 bases. CDR1 is KGHSH, CDR2 LQKENI, per germline. V lost 5 bases and J lost 2; bases outside the gene matches: 7. This CDR3 contains 15 residues. The CDR3 coding sequence is TGTGCCAGCTCATCTGGACAGGTCCTCACAGATACGCAGTATTTT. It codes for CASSSGQVLTDTQYF.

This clonotype was counted at least ten times. This chain uses TRBV20-1 with TRBJ2-7; 9 bases line up with TRBD1. CDR3 length: 14 amino acids. V was pared by 0 bases and J by 4 bases, with 4 bases of the junction left unmatched. Germline-derived CDR1 and CDR2 are DFQATT and SNEGSKA (reference sequence). The CDR3: CSARERDRAYEQYF. The CDR3 DNA follows: TGCAGTGCTAGAGAAAGGGACAGGGCTTACGAGCAGTACTTC.

Of note for this clonotype: With a much larger clone just one base away, this may be a read error. This sequence joins TRBV30 and TRBJ1-2; D is undetermined. There are 13 residues in the CDR3. Germline CDR1 and CDR2: GTSNPN and SVGIG (reference sequence). V was pared by 6 bases and J by 8 bases, with 19 bases between. This CDR3 is CACQHRTVRGYTF. CDR3 nucleotides: TGTGCCTGTCAACACCGGACGGTAAGAGGCTACACCTTC.

By proportion, this clonotype is medium-sized. This chain connects TRBV7-2 to TRBJ1-5; D unresolved. V lost 4 bases and J lost 4, with 8 bases in between. The CDR3 runs to 13 residues. In germline, CDR1 is SGHTA, CDR2 FQGNSA. DNA for the CDR3: TGTGCCAGCAGCTCGGACCTGAATCAGCCCCAGCATTTT. Amino acids: CASSSDLNQPQHF.

This clonotype has at least ten counts. The chain links TRBV7-2 to TRBJ2-3, with unresolved D. Germline assignment: CDR1 SGHTA and CDR2 FQGNSA. With 1 base removed from V and 4 bases from J, the gap between germline ends came to 6 bases. The CDR3 is 13 amino acids. The CDR3 DNA follows: TGTGCCAGCAGCTTAGTGACCCCAGATACGCAGTATTTT. This gives the protein CASSLVTPDTQYF.

As regards this clonotype: This may arise from a read error, as a much more abundant clone is one base away. The V and J genes are TRBV5-1 and TRBJ2-2; D possibly corresponds to TRBD2 (6 bases). Deletions cut 1 base from V and 4 bases from J, with 8 bases between. This CDR3 is 14 amino acids long. The V gene's germline CDR1 is SGHRS and CDR2 YFSETQ. CDR3 in DNA: TGCGCCAGCAGCTTGTCCGGGAGCACCGGGGAGCTGTTTTTT. Translated: CASSLSGSTGELFF.

This clonotype was counted ten times or more. The rearrangement links TRBV7-2 to TRBJ1-5; no firm D call. Germline CDR1 reads SGHTA; CDR2 reads FQGNSA. The CDR3 consists of 13 residues. Trimming removed 6 bases from V and 3 bases from J, with 9 bases in between. For the CDR3, the DNA is TGTGCCAGCAGTTGGGAAGCCAATCAGCCCCAGCATTTT. This encodes CASSWEANQPQHF.

This chain connects TRBV4-1 to TRBJ2-1; 11 nucleotides line up with TRBD2. V was clipped by 4 bases and J by 7 bases; unmatched bases: 12. The CDR3 consists of 17 residues. CDR1 is MGHRA and CDR2 is YSYEKL in the germline V gene. CDR3 DNA: TGCGCCAGCAGCCCCACTTCTACTAGCGGGAGTGTGAATGAGCAGTTCTTC. It translates to CASSPTSTSGSVNEQFF.

CDR3 residues: CASSFSYNSPLHF. The DNA of the CDR3 is TGTGCCAGCAGTTTTTCCTATAATTCACCCCTCCACTTT. J is TRBJ1-6 and V is TRBV28; no clear D. Germline V gene data show CDR1 as MDHEN and CDR2 as SYDVKM. V was trimmed by 3 bases and J by 1 base, leaving 1 base between them. This CDR3 has 13 residues.

This clonotype occurred many times. The chain recombines TRBV6-2 or TRBV6-3 with TRBJ1-1, with D hard to call. Trimming left V 2 bases short and J 7 bases short, with 14 bases between. The germline CDR1 and CDR2 sequences are MNHEY and SVGEGT. The CDR3 covers 14 residues. The CDR3 region has the DNA TGTGCCAGCAGTTACGAGCAGTACAATTATGAAGCTTTCTTT. Translating gives CASSYEQYNYEAFF.

This clonotype came up a few times. CDR3 amino acids: CAISDVRGLNGYTF. In DNA form, the CDR3 reads TGTGCCATCAGTGACGTCAGGGGGCTCAATGGCTACACCTTC. The chain carries TRBV10-3 and TRBJ1-2; 8 nucleotides agree with TRBD1. Unmatched junction bases numbered 6, after V lost 3 bases and J lost 6 bases. CDR1 is ENHRY and CDR2 is SYGVKD in the germline V gene. There are 14 residues in the CDR3.

This clonotype turned up a few times. V gene TRBV11-2 combines with J gene TRBJ2-2, with TRBD2 as a possible D gene (5 bases). Trimming took off 4 bases at V and 0 bases at J, with 15 bases between the two ends. CDR1 is SGHAT and CDR2 is FQNNGV in the germline V gene. There are 17 residues in the CDR3. The CDR3 coding sequence is TGTGCCAGCAGCTACGACGCCGGAGCGGCGAACACCGGGGAGCTGTTTTTT. Translation: CASSYDAGAANTGELFF.

The chain links TRBV5-1 to TRBJ2-4; TRBD1 matches 9 bases. Trimming at V came to 4 bases and at J to 9 bases, leaving 8 bases not matched to a gene. From germline, CDR1 is SGHRS and CDR2 YFSETQ. The CDR3 loop spans 14 amino acids. The CDR3 DNA follows: TGCGCCAGCAGCCAGGACAGGGGAAAAGGCATTCAGTACTTC. Encoded protein: CASSQDRGKGIQYF. Full variable domain (outside the CDR3, taken from reference TRBV5-1 and TRBJ2-4): KAGVTQTPRYLIKTRGQQVTLSCSPISGHRSVSWYQQTPGQGLQFLFEYFSETQRNKGNFPGRFSGRQFSNSRSEMNVSTLELGDSALYLCASSQDRGKGIQYFGAGTRLSVL.

The chain has TRBV5-1 and TRBJ2-4; tentatively, D is TRBD2 (6 bases). The V and J ends lost 5 bases and 8 bases respectively, with 26 bases between them. There are 17 residues in the CDR3. Per germline, CDR1 SGHRS and CDR2 YFSETQ. CDR3 sequence (DNA): TGCGCCAGCAGTTACGTCGCCCCCGGGAGCACAATAGACATTCAGTACTTC. This sequence encodes CASSYVAPGSTIDIQYF.

The chain links TRBV20-1 to TRBJ2-1; D is perhaps TRBD1 (5 bases). V lost 5 bases to trimming and J lost 2 bases, with 16 bases between them. This CDR3 has 15 amino acids. Germline V lookup: CDR1 DFQATT, CDR2 SNEGSKA (reference sequence). The CDR3 region has the DNA TGCAGTGCTCCCCGGGTAGGGGCTACCTACAATGAGCAGTTCTTC. Residues: CSAPRVGATYNEQFF.

The gene calls are TRBV18 and TRBJ1-6; no clear D. V gave up 0 bases and J gave up 5 bases, with 8 bases separating them. There are 15 residues in the CDR3. Germline lookup yields CDR1 KGHSH and CDR2 LQKENI. The CDR3, as DNA: TGTGCCAGCTCACCACCGAACACCAATAATTCACCCCTCCACTTT. Its translation is CASSPPNTNNSPLHF. Combining the CDR3 with reference TRBV18 and TRBJ1-6 gives the whole variable domain NAGVMQNPRHLVRRRGQEARLRCSPMKGHSHVYWYRQLPEEGLKFMVYLQKENIIDESGMPKERFSAEFPKEGPSILRIQQVVRGDSAAYFCASSPPNTNNSPLHFGNGTRLTVT.

This clonotype was detected a few times. The chain combines TRBV15 with TRBJ2-5; a weak D match, TRBD1 (7 bases). The germline CDR1 and CDR2 sequences are LNHNV and YYDKDF (reference sequence). There are 14 residues in the CDR3. V gave up 3 bases and J gave up 4 bases, with 12 bases separating them. The CDR3 region has the DNA TGTGCCACCAGCAGTAGACAGGGAGGAGAGACCCAGTACTTC. Its translation: CATSSRQGGETQYF.

This clonotype was detected a few times. This chain connects TRBV10-3 to TRBJ1-3, with D unclear. Between the trimmed V and J ends, which lost 2 bases and 0 bases, there was a span of 11 bases. Germline CDR1 ENHRY, CDR2 SYGVKD. The CDR3 covers 16 residues. In nucleotides, the CDR3 is TGTGCCATCAGTGAGCCAAAGGAGGGCTCTGGAAACACCATATATTTT. It encodes CAISEPKEGSGNTIYF.

This chain links TRBV12-3 or TRBV12-4 with TRBJ2-1; the D is unclear. The length of the CDR3 is 13 residues. V was trimmed by 2 bases and J by 4 bases, leaving 6 bases between them. The DNA of the CDR3 is TGTGCCAGCAGTTTATTTTCTTACAATGAGCAGTTCTTC. Translating gives CASSLFSYNEQFF.

The chain combines TRBV7-2 with TRBJ2-1; 10 bases align to TRBD2. This CDR3 spans 15 amino acids. CDR1 SGHTA and CDR2 FQGNSA come from the germline V gene. V shed 3 bases, J shed 5 bases, and the junction held 4 bases outside the gene matches. DNA of the CDR3: TGTGCCAGCAGCTTCGGACTAGCGGCACACAATGAGCAGTTCTTC. Protein: CASSFGLAAHNEQFF.

The chain couples TRBV5-1 to TRBJ2-2; 8 bases match TRBD1. The CDR3 is 16 amino acids. Germline CDR1 SGHRS, CDR2 YFSETQ. Trimming removed 3 bases from V and 5 bases from J; junction bases left unmatched: 9. For the CDR3, the DNA is TGCGCCAGCAGCTCCTCGGACAGGGTTGAGACCGGGGAGCTGTTTTTT. This sequence encodes CASSSSDRVETGELFF.

The chain employs TRBV7-8 and TRBJ2-7; possibly TRBD2 for D (6 bases). Trimming removed 8 bases from V and 2 bases from J, with 16 bases in between. This CDR3 has 14 residues. Germline-derived CDR1 and CDR2 are SGHVS and FQNEAQ. The CDR3 sequence is CASQFSGRPYEQYF. The CDR3 coding sequence is TGTGCCAGCCAGTTTAGCGGCCGACCCTACGAGCAGTACTTC.

This clonotype has a count of ten or more. The V and J genes are TRBV2 and TRBJ2-3, with 7 positions matching TRBD1. There are 15 residues in the CDR3. From germline, CDR1 is SNHLY and CDR2 FYNNEI. The V and J ends lost 2 bases and 6 bases, in that order; junction bases with no gene match: 8. Here the CDR3 DNA reads TGTGCCAGCAGTGAATACAGGGGAACCGACGATACGCAGTATTTT. Protein sequence: CASSEYRGTDDTQYF.

The rearrangement links TRBV30 to TRBJ1-2; 7 bases are shared with TRBD1. This CDR3 contains 14 residues. V lost 4 bases, J lost 4 bases, and 9 bases stayed unmatched. Germline V gene lookup returns CDR1 GTSNPN and CDR2 SVGIG (reference sequence). The CDR3 DNA sequence: TGTGCCTGGATGAGACAGGGCTTTAGCTATGGCTACACCTTC. Its translation: CAWMRQGFSYGYTF.

This clonotype was detected a few times. The chain is built from TRBV5-6 and TRBJ1-5; 8 bases fit TRBD1. Germline trimming cut 6 bases from V and 0 bases from J; bases unmatched to any gene: 23. There are 21 residues in the CDR3. Germline CDR1 reads SGHDT; CDR2 reads YYEEEE. In DNA, the CDR3 is TGTGCCAGCATCTCCTTGCCTCAGGGGGCCGCCGCACCCAATAGCAATCAGCCCCAGCATTTT. Translation: CASISLPQGAAAPNSNQPQHF.